This TCR beta chain was identified during a study of shared clonotypes between healthy human individuals. This CDR3 is built from 12 residues. Germline lookup yields CDR1 MNHNS and CDR2 SASEGT. Trimming stripped 2 bases from V and 6 bases from J, with 5 bases between. Every immunoSEQ plate was one replicate of a subset's evenly spread DNA. Sequencing was performed with immunoSEQ multiplex PCR; in TCRdb, only in-frame clones are kept and a portion is missing. Of hundreds of thousands of clones in the sample, around 78% are singletons; the top ten hold around 11%. There were only Caucasian adults among the donors, and all lived in Nashville, Tennessee.

The sequenced sample consisted of PBMCs. The V and J genes are TRBV6-1 and TRBJ1-5; D is unresolved. The sequence was collected from a woman aged 40 to 50 in good health. Some clones in this sample may be carry-over from other donors' samples. The CDR3 sequence is CASSENVQPQHF. The CDR3 DNA follows: TGTGCCAGCAGTGAAAATGTTCAGCCCCAGCATTTT.